The present TCR beta chain was sequenced within a study of CD8+ T cells in alopecia areata. CDR3 length equals 13 residues. Per germline, CDR1 SNHLY and CDR2 FYNNEI. The V end lost 7 bases, the J end lost 6 bases, and 13 bases lay between the germline ends. cDNA reverse transcribed from extracted RNA served as the sequencing template. Method: immunoSEQ multiplex PCR; TCRdb's copy keeps in-frame clones and lacks some. The profile shows about 170,000 clones, less than 80% of them singletons. Here the sequenced sample was CD8+ T cells sorted from blood, taken at week 0. The TCR sequence derives from a human donor with alopecia areata. The chain joins TRBV2 to TRBJ1-5, with D possibly being TRBD1 (5 bases). The CDR3 region is CASMEGKRQPQHF. The CDR3 region has the DNA TGTGCCAGCATGGAGGGGAAACGTCAGCCCCAGCATTTT.